What follows describes a single T cell receptor beta chain. Its antigen is as yet unknown. All donors came from Russia, were Caucasian and healthy, and spanned ages about 6 to 90. These data are taken from a study of blood T cells in healthy people across ages. Germline loops: CDR1 DFQATT, CDR2 SNEGSKA (reference sequence). With 5 bases removed from V and 1 base from J, the gap between germline ends came to 15 bases. The length of the CDR3 is 15 residues. The study, taken as a whole, reports: Estimated diversity that came from one million T cells was considered an underestimate. Bulk PBMC profiling left naive and antigen-experienced comparisons inconclusive.

With a J-beta primer mix and a sample-barcoded 5' primer, a second PCR ran about 7 to 12 cycles. MiXCR was run by TCRdb on the 5' RACE reads, yielding one entry per CDR3 protein. The table has over 1.5 million distinct CDR3 sequences, roughly 50% seen once. What was sequenced was blood. This chain uses TRBV20-1 with TRBJ2-4; D assignment may be TRBD1 or TRBD2 (5 bases each). The origin of this receptor is a woman aged 35 to 49 in good health. CDR3 in amino acids: CSAPGYEGAKNIQYF. In nucleotides, the CDR3 is TGCAGTGCTCCTGGGTATGAGGGGGCCAAAAACATTCAGTACTTC.